This T cell receptor (beta chain) was profiled in a study of beta chain features in type 1 diabetes. Study findings and constraints: Sequencing from cDNA could over-represent high-TCR-expressing cells. Moderate but significant shortening of TCRB CDR3s was recorded in all four CD4+ subsets from Type 1 diabetes patients.

Purities in excess of 98% were seen in all sorted populations. Sequenced material consisted of expressed TCRB transcripts (all of the isolated RNA was reverse transcribed). Using immunoSEQ multiplex PCR, the repertoire was profiled, and TCRdb retains in-frame clones only, with some absent. This sample has hundreds of thousands of clones, with 11% to 15% found just once. In regard to this clone: Its antigen is as yet unknown.

The CDR3 consists of 14 residues. Germline loops: CDR1 ENHRY, CDR2 SYGVKD. The V end was cut by 2 bases, the J end by 5 bases, with 7 bases between. The specimen was naive CD4+ T cells from blood. The receptor comes from a man aged 18 to 29 with type 1 diabetes. The rearrangement uses TRBV10-3 and TRBJ1-6; D is unclear. In DNA, the CDR3 is TGTGCCATCAGTGAGAGCCAGGATAATTCACCCCTCCACTTT. Translation: CAISESQDNSPLHF.